This TCR beta chain was observed in a study of blood T cells in healthy people across ages. The CDR3 is 17 residues long. Germline V gives CDR1 MNHEY, CDR2 SVGEGT. V lost 5 bases to trimming and J lost 4 bases; unmatched junction nucleotides: 14. A second PCR, run for roughly 7 to 12 cycles, used a sample-barcoded 5' primer plus a J-beta primer mix. Samples each returned at least 2.5 million CDR3-containing paired-end reads. One entry per CDR3 protein results from TCRdb running MiXCR on the 5' RACE reads. The table records under 1 million distinct CDR3 sequences, roughly 44% of them present only once.

The V call is TRBV6-2 or TRBV6-3, the J call TRBJ1-5; 7 bases are shared with TRBD1. This receptor was taken from a man between 60 and 75 years old in good health. The sequenced sample was blood. The CDR3 DNA sequence: TGTGCCAGCAGTACCGGTTATTACAGGGGATTTAATCAGCCCCAGCATTTT. This translates into CASSTGYYRGFNQPQHF.